Presented here are 32 T cell receptor beta chains from one specimen sequenced in a study of cytomegalovirus exposure and HLA in healthy donors. The PCR employed 60 Vbeta primers together with 13 Jbeta primers. Assay used: immunoSEQ multiplex PCR; TCRdb lists only in-frame clones, some missing. The sample comprises around 110,000 clones, approximately 76% of which are singletons, and about 2% rests with the top ten. Input material: PBMCs. The receptors come from a man between 18 and 35 years old in good health and CMV-seronegative.

The DNA of the CDR3 is TGTGCCAGCAGCTACAGACGCATTGGGACAGATAACTATGGCTACACCTTC. Translating gives CASSYRRIGTDNYGYTF. The gene calls are TRBV11-1 and TRBJ1-2; 7 positions agree with TRBD1. This CDR3 contains 17 residues. The ends lost 4 bases at V and 1 base at J; junction bases unmatched: 12. Germline-derived CDR1 and CDR2 are SGHAT and FQDESV (reference sequence). The complete variable domain, with remaining parts taken from reference TRBV11-1 and TRBJ1-2, reads EAEVAQSPRYKITEKSQAVAFWCDPISGHATLYWYRQILGQGPELLVQFQDESVVDDSQLPKDRFSAERLKGVDSTLKIQPAELGDSAMYLCASSYRRIGTDNYGYTFGSGTRLTVV.

V gene TRBV7-8 combines with J gene TRBJ2-2; the match to TRBD1 covers 7 bases. This CDR3 contains 16 residues. Trimming cost V 4 bases and J 5 bases; bases outside gene matches: 10. Germline V gene lookup returns CDR1 SGHVS and CDR2 FQNEAQ. CDR3 loop: CASSSTPGQRTGELFF. The DNA of the CDR3 is TGTGCCAGCAGCTCTACTCCGGGACAGAGGACCGGGGAGCTGTTTTTT. Full variable domain (rest looked up from reference TRBV7-8 and TRBJ2-2): GAGVSQSPRYKVAKRGQDVALRCDPISGHVSLFWYQQALGQGPEFLTYFQNEAQLDKSGLPSDRFFAERPEGSVSTLKIQRTQQEDSAVYLCASSSTPGQRTGELFFGEGSRLTVL.

This clone has just one count. The identical CDR3 is also encoded by other nucleotide sequences in the sample. The CDR3 DNA follows: TGCGCCAGCAGTAGAGGGGAGGGCTACGAGCAGTACTTC. It is translated as CASSRGEGYEQYF. The chain is built from TRBV10-2 and TRBJ2-7, with 7 bases that match TRBD2. The CDR3 is made up of 13 amino acids. The V and J ends lost 5 bases and 3 bases, in that order; junction bases with no gene match: 4. Germline V CDR1 and CDR2: WSHSY, SAAADI.

In its sample, this clone was seen a few times. The chain recombines TRBV13 with TRBJ1-1, with 9 bases that match TRBD1. This CDR3 has 16 amino acids. With 4 bases clipped from V and 2 bases from J, the junction kept 8 bases outside the gene matches. Germline V gene lookup returns CDR1 PRHDT and CDR2 FYEKMQ (reference sequence). CDR3 nucleotides: TGTGCCAGCAGCTCCCTGGACAGGGGATACAACACTGAAGCTTTCTTT. This gives the protein CASSSLDRGYNTEAFF.

Comments on this clone: The sample carries other DNA sequences with the same CDR3. The chain joins TRBV20-1 to TRBJ2-7; possible D gene TRBD1, 6 bases. The CDR3 consists of 11 residues. Germline V lookup: CDR1 DFQATT, CDR2 SNEGSKA (reference sequence). V shed 6 bases and J shed 0 bases, with 6 bases lying between them. In DNA, the CDR3 is TGCAGTGCAGGGGGCTCCTACGAGCAGTACTTC. Its protein is CSAGGSYEQYF.

As regards this clone: A junction boundary mismatches the germline segment, possibly from a read error. This chain uses TRBV7-9 with TRBJ2-7; D remains ambiguous. The germline V gene has CDR1 SEHNR and CDR2 FQNEAQ (reference sequence). The CDR3 runs 12 residues. CDR3 bases: TGTTCCAGCAGCTTCCTCTCCTACGAGCAGTACTTC. It specifies CSSSFLSYEQYF. The whole variable domain, filled in from reference TRBV7-9 and TRBJ2-7, reads DTGVSQNPRHKITKRGQNVTFRCDPISEHNRLYWYRQTLGQGPEFLTYFQNEAQLEKSRLLSDRFSAERPKGSFSTLEIQRTEQGDSAMYLCSSSFLSYEQYFGPGTRLTVT.

This chain links TRBV19 with TRBJ1-4; TRBD1 matches 10 bases. CDR1 and CDR2 (germline): LNHDA, SQIVND (reference sequence). After removal of 6 bases from V and 4 bases from J, the junction contained 14 bases not matched to a gene. This CDR3 comprises 18 residues. CDR3 nucleotides: TGTGCCAGTAGCCCCGACAGGGGGCTGGGGCTTGGTAATGAAAAACTGTTTTTT. Residues: CASSPDRGLGLGNEKLFF.

This clone appeared a few times. The chain carries TRBV4-3 and TRBJ2-3; D not certain. Trimming pared 0 bases from V and 4 bases from J, leaving 14 bases between. CDR1 is LGHNA and CDR2 is YSLEER in the germline V gene. This CDR3 region has 16 residues. CDR3 loop: CASSQDRGNGADTQYF. CDR3 DNA: TGCGCCAGCAGCCAAGATAGAGGAAACGGCGCAGATACGCAGTATTTT.

The genes are TRBV7-2 and TRBJ2-3; no clear D. V lost 4 bases and J lost 6, with 5 bases in between. The CDR3 extends over 11 amino acids. Germline V gene sequence: CDR1 SGHTA, CDR2 FQGNSA. The CDR3 DNA reads TGTGCCAGCAGCTCGGTGGATACGCAGTATTTT. Protein: CASSSVDTQYF.

A word on this clone: The CDR3 does not close with the conserved phenylalanine or tryptophan, likely indicating a read error. The chain combines TRBV6-1 with TRBJ2-7, with 7 nucleotides matching TRBD1. Germline lookup yields CDR1 MNHNS and CDR2 SASEGT. The ends lost 0 bases at V and 2 bases at J; junction bases unmatched: 4. The CDR3 runs 15 residues. The CDR3 nucleotides are TGTGCCAGCAGTGAAGCCGACAGGGCGACCTACGAGCAGTACCTC. As protein: CASSEADRATYEQYL.

The chain joins TRBV5-6 to TRBJ2-1, with 8 bases that match TRBD2. Losses at the gene ends were 3 bases for V and 4 bases for J; bases not matched to a gene: 9. The V gene's germline CDR1 is SGHDT and CDR2 YYEEEE. This CDR3 spans 16 amino acids. The CDR3 spells CASSWERGPKYNEQFF. CDR3 bases: TGTGCCAGCAGCTGGGAGCGGGGGCCGAAATACAATGAGCAGTTCTTC.

This clone came up once. This sequence joins TRBV7-2 and TRBJ1-1; 10 nucleotides line up with TRBD1. The junction had 7 bases not matched to a gene; V was cut back by 5 bases and J by 7 bases. From germline, CDR1 is SGHTA and CDR2 FQGNSA. The CDR3 consists of 14 residues. The CDR3 reads CASSMPGQGNEAFF. The CDR3 DNA reads TGTGCCAGCAGCATGCCGGGACAGGGGAATGAAGCTTTCTTT.

The chain recombines TRBV7-3 with TRBJ2-3; no reliable D call. Germline CDR1 reads SGHTA; CDR2 reads FQGTGA. CDR3 length equals 14 residues. Trimming left V 5 bases short and J 2 bases short, with 11 bases between. DNA of the CDR3: TGTGCCAGCAGCCGACGAGGCTTCACAGATACGCAGTATTTT. The encoded protein is CASSRRGFTDTQYF.

The rearrangement uses TRBV4-3 and TRBJ1-2; the D gene is possibly TRBD1 (5 bases). Germline V gene sequence: CDR1 LGHNA, CDR2 YSLEER. This CDR3 comprises 14 residues. V lost 0 bases and J lost 7, with 12 bases in between. The CDR3 loop reads CASSQDRGTVGYTF. For the CDR3, the DNA is TGCGCCAGCAGCCAAGATAGGGGAACGGTTGGCTACACCTTC.

This clone was recorded a few times. The chain uses TRBV6-6 and TRBJ2-7; 9 bases fit TRBD1. Germline-derived CDR1 and CDR2 are MNHNY and SVGAGI (reference sequence). The CDR3 spans 13 residues. Losses at the gene ends were 6 bases for V and 3 bases for J; bases not matched to a gene: 3. The CDR3 spells CASSRGQGYEQYF. CDR3 nucleotides: TGTGCCAGCAGCCGGGGACAGGGCTACGAGCAGTACTTC.

The chain uses TRBV7-2 and TRBJ2-1; 8 positions match TRBD2. This CDR3 is built from 16 residues. The germline V gene has CDR1 SGHTA and CDR2 FQGNSA. Unmatched junction bases numbered 1, after V lost 0 bases and J lost 0 bases. The CDR3 protein is CASSLAGGVSYNEQFF. The CDR3 nucleotides read TGTGCCAGCAGCTTAGCCGGGGGGGTCTCCTACAATGAGCAGTTCTTC.

DNA for the CDR3: TGCGCCAGCAGCCAACGACTAGCGGGAGTCTCTGGGGCCAACGTCCTGACTTTC. Protein product: CASSQRLAGVSGANVLTF. V is TRBV4-3 and J is TRBJ2-6; 12 nucleotides align to TRBD2. The CDR3 spans 18 residues. V was clipped by 2 bases and J by 0 bases; unmatched bases: 2. Per germline, CDR1 LGHNA and CDR2 YSLEER.

This chain uses TRBV19 with TRBJ1-5, with a possible D match to TRBD1 (5 bases). The ends were cut back, 1 base at V and 1 base at J, with 11 bases in the middle. CDR1 and CDR2 from the germline V gene are LNHDA and SQIVND (reference sequence). The CDR3 is made up of 16 amino acids. The CDR3 nucleotides read TGTGCCAGTAGTATAGTGGGGGGACGGAGCAATCAGCCCCAGCATTTT. Translating it yields CASSIVGGRSNQPQHF. Full variable domain (outside the CDR3, taken from reference TRBV19 and TRBJ1-5): DGGITQSPKYLFRKEGQNVTLSCEQNLNHDAMYWYRQDPGQGLRLIYYSQIVNDFQKGDIAEGYSVSREKKESFPLTVTSAQKNPTAFYLCASSIVGGRSNQPQHFGDGTRLSIL.

The chain is built from TRBV7-2 and TRBJ1-4; D remains unclear. The CDR3 covers 14 residues. V lost 5 bases and J 8 bases, leaving 15 bases between the germline ends. Germline lookup yields CDR1 SGHTA and CDR2 FQGNSA. The CDR3 spells CASSQVGLWEKLFF. The CDR3 nucleotides read TGTGCCAGCAGCCAAGTAGGACTGTGGGAAAAACTGTTTTTT.

The chain recombines TRBV7-9 with TRBJ2-3; D might be TRBD2 (5 bases). Germline CDR1 SEHNR, CDR2 FQNEAQ (reference sequence). This CDR3 comprises 13 residues. The V gene lost 1 base and the J gene lost 10 bases, with 12 bases spanning the gap. The DNA of the CDR3 is TGTGCCAGCAGCTTAGGGCCGGAGAGGGCGCAGTATTTT. It specifies CASSLGPERAQYF.

The chain couples TRBV11-3 to TRBJ2-1, with 10 bases identical to TRBD1. Germline loops: CDR1 SGHNT, CDR2 YENEEA. CDR3 length equals 16 residues. J was trimmed by 7 bases and V by 3 bases; bases with no gene match: 9. In nucleotides, the CDR3 is TGTGCCAGCAGCTTTTCCGGGACAGGGGTTGCAAATGAGCAGTTCTTC. Translation gives CASSFSGTGVANEQFF.

The chain uses TRBV20-1 and TRBJ2-7; maybe TRBD1 (6 bases). Germline lookup yields CDR1 DFQATT and CDR2 SNEGSKA (reference sequence). Trimming removed 7 bases at V and 3 bases at J, with 10 bases between. The CDR3 is 11 residues long. In DNA, the CDR3 is TGCAGTGGGGGACATTACTACGAGCAGTACTTC. Its protein product is CSGGHYYEQYF.

This clone has ten or more counts. The chain joins TRBV5-1 to TRBJ2-5; weak D call: TRBD1 (6 bases). Trimming took 0 bases from V and 5 from J, leaving 11 bases between them. The germline V gene has CDR1 SGHRS and CDR2 YFSETQ. The CDR3 covers 14 residues. In DNA, the CDR3 is TGCGCCAGCAGCTTGGGGGGGCTTGGGGAGACCCAGTACTTC. It codes for CASSLGGLGETQYF. Combining the CDR3 with reference TRBV5-1 and TRBJ2-5 gives the whole variable domain KAGVTQTPRYLIKTRGQQVTLSCSPISGHRSVSWYQQTPGQGLQFLFEYFSETQRNKGNFPGRFSGRQFSNSRSEMNVSTLELGDSALYLCASSLGGLGETQYFGPGTRLLVL.

V usage is TRBV6-1 and J usage is TRBJ2-7; D gene ambiguous. The CDR3 consists of 13 residues. In germline, CDR1 is MNHNS, CDR2 SASEGT. Trimming removed 3 bases from V and 2 bases from J, with 8 bases in between. This CDR3 is CASSEFTPYEQYF. CDR3 coding DNA: TGTGCCAGCAGTGAGTTTACTCCCTACGAGCAGTACTTC.

The chain employs TRBV2 and TRBJ2-5; 9 nucleotides line up with TRBD2. The CDR3 has 16 residues. V was clipped by 3 bases and J by 3 bases; unmatched bases: 8. Germline values: CDR1 SNHLY, CDR2 FYNNEI. For the CDR3, the DNA is TGTGCCAGCAGTGATAGGCTAGCGGGGTTAAAAGAGACCCAGTACTTC. Translated, it gives CASSDRLAGLKETQYF. The whole variable domain, filled in from reference TRBV2 and TRBJ2-5, reads EPEVTQTPSHQVTQMGQEVILRCVPISNHLYFYWYRQILGQKVEFLVSFYNNEISEKSEIFDDQFSVERPDGSNFTLKIRSTKLEDSAMYFCASSDRLAGLKETQYFGPGTRLLVL.

The genes are TRBV19 and TRBJ1-5; D is unresolved. The germline gives CDR1 LNHDA, CDR2 SQIVND (reference sequence). The CDR3 has 13 amino acids. V was trimmed by 5 bases and J by 4 bases, leaving 9 bases between them. The CDR3 is CASSSQRNQPQHF. The CDR3 DNA follows: TGTGCCAGTAGTTCTCAGCGGAATCAGCCCCAGCATTTT.

V gene TRBV25-1 combines with J gene TRBJ2-5; no reliable D call. This CDR3 region has 15 residues. Germline-derived CDR1 and CDR2 are MGHDK and SYGVNS. V lost 2 bases and J lost 4, with 14 bases in between. This CDR3 reads CASSEGQVGSETQYF. The CDR3 DNA is TGTGCCAGCAGTGAAGGTCAGGTCGGCTCAGAGACCCAGTACTTC.

The V call is TRBV4-2, the J call TRBJ2-1, with TRBD2 identical over 7 bases. This CDR3 is built from 17 residues. The germline V gene has CDR1 LGHNA and CDR2 YNFKEQ. V shed 1 base, J shed 7 bases, and the junction held 13 bases outside the gene matches. Here the CDR3 reads CASSQGRSRRGGNEQFF. The CDR3 DNA reads as TGTGCCAGCAGCCAAGGTCGGTCGCGGAGGGGAGGGAATGAGCAGTTCTTC.

This clone was found a few times. This chain links TRBV6-5 with TRBJ2-7, with D perhaps TRBD1 (7 bases). The germline V gene encodes CDR1 MNHEY and CDR2 SVGAGI. The CDR3 is 11 residues long. V shed 6 bases and J shed 6 bases, with 9 bases lying between them. The CDR3 nucleotides are TGTGCCAGCAGGCAGGGGGGCGAGCAGTACTTC. Protein sequence: CASRQGGEQYF.

In its sample, this clone was seen a few times. The V call is TRBV18, the J call TRBJ2-7, with 7 bases fitting TRBD2. Germline CDR1 KGHSH, CDR2 LQKENI. The CDR3 runs to 14 residues. Germline trimming cut 2 bases from V and 0 bases from J; bases unmatched to any gene: 1. The CDR3 DNA reads TGTGCCAGCTCACCAGGCGGGAGCTCCTACGAGCAGTACTTC. It translates to CASSPGGSSYEQYF.

The J gene is TRBJ2-3, the V gene TRBV7-2; tentative D call: TRBD2 (5 bases). This CDR3 has 16 residues. V lost 1 base and J lost 0, with 11 bases in between. In germline, CDR1 is SGHTA, CDR2 FQGNSA. CDR3 residues: CASSLGGLASTDTQYF. The CDR3 region has the DNA TGTGCCAGCAGCTTAGGCGGGCTAGCAAGCACAGATACGCAGTATTTT.

The chain carries TRBV19 and TRBJ2-7; TRBD1 aligns across 10 bases. The CDR3 runs 14 residues. Germline V gene lookup returns CDR1 LNHDA and CDR2 SQIVND (reference sequence). V shed 6 bases, J shed 2 bases, and the junction held 4 bases outside the gene matches. CDR3 coding DNA: TGTGCCAGTAGCCCGGGGACAGGGGCCTACGAGCAGTACTTC. Protein sequence: CASSPGTGAYEQYF.